This T cell receptor (beta chain) is drawn from a study of T cell responses to AZD1222 COVID-19 vaccine. Study-wide points: After the peak T cell response, and only then, were repertoires sampled.

Germline lookup yields CDR1 MRHNA and CDR2 SNTAGT. Between the trimmed V and J ends, which lost 2 bases and 3 bases, there was a span of 7 bases. This CDR3 is 14 amino acids long. Repertoires were generated with immunoSEQ multiplex PCR, while TCRdb's copy carries only in-frame clones and drops some. The profile covers some 150,000 clones, with more than 85% appearing a single time and 1.5% to 2% taken by the ten largest. Worth noting for this clone: Its specificity is unknown.

Material: peripheral blood, obtained on day 0 of AZD1222 vaccination. V gene TRBV6-4 combines with J gene TRBJ2-2, with a possible D match to TRBD2 (5 bases). This sequence was found in an adult in good health. The CDR3 nucleotides are TGTGCCAGCAGTGACCGGGGAGACACCGGGGAGCTGTTTTTT. It yields the protein CASSDRGDTGELFF.